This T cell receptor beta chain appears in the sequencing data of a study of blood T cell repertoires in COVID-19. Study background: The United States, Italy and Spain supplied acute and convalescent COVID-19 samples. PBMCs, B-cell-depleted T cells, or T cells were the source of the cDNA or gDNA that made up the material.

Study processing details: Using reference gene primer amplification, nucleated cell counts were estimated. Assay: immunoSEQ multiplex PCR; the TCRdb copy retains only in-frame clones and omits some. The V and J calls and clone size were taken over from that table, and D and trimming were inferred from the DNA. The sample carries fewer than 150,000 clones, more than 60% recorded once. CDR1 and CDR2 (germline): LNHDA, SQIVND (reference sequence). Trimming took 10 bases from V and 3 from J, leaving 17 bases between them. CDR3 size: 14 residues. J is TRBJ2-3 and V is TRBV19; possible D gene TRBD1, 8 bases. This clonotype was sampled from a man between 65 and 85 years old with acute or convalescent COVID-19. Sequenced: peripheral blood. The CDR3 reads CATRNRGGTDTQYF. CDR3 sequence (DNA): TGTGCCACAAGAAACAGGGGGGGTACAGATACGCAGTATTTT.